This entry lists 21 T cell receptor beta chains sequenced from one sample in a study of blood T cell repertoires in COVID-19. The method was immunoSEQ multiplex PCR; TCRdb's version includes in-frame clones alone and lacks a portion of them. The sample includes around 15,000 clones, approximately 90% of them seen just once. The sequenced material came from peripheral blood. Receptors were obtained from a human donor in a cohort sampled during active COVID-19.

The rearrangement uses TRBV28 and TRBJ1-1; D ambiguous. Trimming stripped 6 bases from V and 3 bases from J, with 14 bases between. Germline-derived CDR1 and CDR2 are MDHEN and SYDVKM. CDR3 length: 14 residues. CDR3 in amino acids: CASRLLLPDTEAFF. The CDR3 DNA follows: TGTGCCAGCAGACTCCTCCTGCCGGACACTGAAGCTTTCTTT. The whole variable domain, remainder taken from reference TRBV28 and TRBJ1-1, is DVKVTQSSRYLVKRTGEKVFLECVQDMDHENMFWYRQDPGLGLRLIYFSYDVKMKEKGDIPEGYSVSREKKERFSLILESASTNQTSMYLCASRLLLPDTEAFFGQGTRLTVV.

The chain couples TRBV5-1 to TRBJ1-6; D gene unclear. The CDR3 covers 17 residues. Germline assignment: CDR1 SGHRS and CDR2 YFSETQ. Deletions cut 0 bases from V and 6 bases from J, with 16 bases between. In DNA form, the CDR3 reads TGCGCCAGCAGCTTGGCCCCCGGGAACGAACTTAATTCACCCCTCCACTTT. Encoded protein: CASSLAPGNELNSPLHF.

The J gene is TRBJ2-7, the V gene TRBV7-6; tentative D call: TRBD1 (6 bases). The CDR3 has 14 amino acids. With 0 bases removed from V and 7 bases from J, the gap between germline ends came to 13 bases. Germline CDR1 and CDR2: SGHVS and FNYEAQ. CDR3 sequence (DNA): TGTGCCAGCAGCTTAGCCGTGGGGGCAGGAGAGCAGTACTTC. Protein: CASSLAVGAGEQYF.

CDR3 coding DNA: TGTGCTAGTGGTTTGGTCATACCGGGGCTAGCGGGGGACACAGATACGCAGTATTTT. Its translation is CASGLVIPGLAGDTDTQYF. This chain joins TRBV12-5 and TRBJ2-3; 10 bases agree with TRBD2. The CDR3 covers 19 residues. In germline, CDR1 is LGHNT, CDR2 FRNRAP. V trimming: 0 bases; J trimming: 2 bases; junction bases outside the gene matches: 11.

This chain connects TRBV30 to TRBJ1-1; TRBD1 matches 12 bases. CDR3 length equals 17 residues. Germline trimming cut 1 base from V and 4 bases from J; bases unmatched to any gene: 10. Per the germline V gene, CDR1 is GTSNPN and CDR2 is SVGIG (reference sequence). The CDR3 sequence: CAWSGDRGPVVGTEAFF. In DNA, the CDR3 is TGTGCCTGGAGTGGGGACAGGGGGCCAGTCGTTGGCACTGAAGCTTTCTTT.

The rearrangement uses TRBV7-2 and TRBJ1-3; D is ambiguous. The CDR3 consists of 16 residues. Deletions cut 1 base from V and 2 bases from J, with 12 bases between. Germline V gene sequence: CDR1 SGHTA, CDR2 FQGNSA. CDR3: CASSLGGGGTGNTIYF. The DNA of the CDR3 is TGTGCCAGCAGCTTAGGGGGAGGCGGGACTGGAAACACCATATATTTT.

This chain uses TRBV19 with TRBJ2-5; 7 positions agree with TRBD1. V lost 3 bases to trimming and J lost 4 bases; unmatched junction nucleotides: 2. This CDR3 spans 13 amino acids. Germline V gene sequence: CDR1 LNHDA, CDR2 SQIVND (reference sequence). CDR3 coding DNA: TGTGCCAGTAGTATCAACAGGGGAGAGACCCAGTACTTC. It specifies CASSINRGETQYF.

This clone was counted a few times. The genes are TRBV7-9 and TRBJ2-1, with 8 positions matching TRBD2. Trimming took 9 bases from V and 3 from J; bases not matched to a gene: 10. The germline gives CDR1 SEHNR, CDR2 FQNEAQ (reference sequence). The CDR3 runs 15 residues. The CDR3 here is CASHAGRARYNEQFF. In nucleotides, the CDR3 is TGTGCCAGTCATGCCGGGAGGGCTCGCTACAATGAGCAGTTCTTC.

This chain links TRBV28 with TRBJ2-3, with TRBD2 as a possible D gene (6 bases). This CDR3 comprises 16 residues. V lost 6 bases to trimming and J lost 3 bases, with 19 bases between them. From germline, CDR1 is MDHEN and CDR2 SYDVKM. CDR3 coding DNA: TGTGCCAGCAGCCCCCGCGGGGTCCAGGTGACAGATACGCAGTATTTT. It yields the protein CASSPRGVQVTDTQYF. The variable domain in full, completed from reference TRBV28 and TRBJ2-3, reads DVKVTQSSRYLVKRTGEKVFLECVQDMDHENMFWYRQDPGLGLRLIYFSYDVKMKEKGDIPEGYSVSREKKERFSLILESASTNQTSMYLCASSPRGVQVTDTQYFGPGTRLTVL.

This chain joins TRBV19 and TRBJ2-7; TRBD1 agrees at 8 bases. Germline V gives CDR1 LNHDA, CDR2 SQIVND (reference sequence). The CDR3 contains 14 residues. Losses at the gene ends were 1 base for V and 3 bases for J; bases not matched to a gene: 2. CDR3 DNA: TGTGCCAGTAGTATAGGACAGGGGATCTACGAGCAGTACTTC. It yields the protein CASSIGQGIYEQYF. Full variable domain (remainder filled in from reference TRBV19 and TRBJ2-7): DGGITQSPKYLFRKEGQNVTLSCEQNLNHDAMYWYRQDPGQGLRLIYYSQIVNDFQKGDIAEGYSVSREKKESFPLTVTSAQKNPTAFYLCASSIGQGIYEQYFGPGTRLTVT.

The chain couples TRBV18 to TRBJ2-7; 8 bases fit TRBD1. The length of the CDR3 is 14 residues. Germline V CDR1 and CDR2: KGHSH, LQKENI. The V segment lost 5 bases and the J segment 7 bases; nucleotides outside the gene matches: 10. In DNA form, the CDR3 reads TGTGCCAGCTCAGCTGGACAGGGCACCCTTGAGCAGTACTTC. Amino acids: CASSAGQGTLEQYF.

V and J are TRBV25-1 and TRBJ2-5; TRBD2 matches at 10 bases. The germline V gene encodes CDR1 MGHDK and CDR2 SYGVNS. CDR3 length: 15 amino acids. The V segment lost 6 bases and the J segment 5 bases; nucleotides outside the gene matches: 9. The CDR3 DNA reads as TGTGCCAGCAGAATGGCTAGCGGGGGTGGGGAGACCCAGTACTTC. It yields the protein CASRMASGGGETQYF.

V usage is TRBV27 and J usage is TRBJ1-5, with D possibly TRBD1 on 5 matching bases. The germline gives CDR1 MNHEY, CDR2 SMNVEV (reference sequence). Trimming took off 3 bases at V and 5 bases at J, with 8 bases between the two ends. This CDR3 comprises 13 residues. The CDR3: CASSLQGHQPQHF. CDR3 in DNA: TGTGCCAGCAGTTTGCAGGGCCATCAGCCCCAGCATTTT.

In nucleotides, the CDR3 is TGCGCCAGCAGCCCGGGACTAGCGGGAGTACCTAGCACAGATACGCAGTATTTT. Protein: CASSPGLAGVPSTDTQYF. The chain has TRBV5-1 and TRBJ2-3; TRBD2 aligns across 14 bases. The CDR3 loop spans 18 amino acids. The V gene end was trimmed by 4 bases and the J gene end by 0 bases; junction bases not matched to a gene: 7. In germline, CDR1 is SGHRS, CDR2 YFSETQ. The complete variable domain, with remaining parts taken from reference TRBV5-1 and TRBJ2-3, reads KAGVTQTPRYLIKTRGQQVTLSCSPISGHRSVSWYQQTPGQGLQFLFEYFSETQRNKGNFPGRFSGRQFSNSRSEMNVSTLELGDSALYLCASSPGLAGVPSTDTQYFGPGTRLTVL.

The CDR3 DNA reads as TGTGTCGCAGGACAGGGTAGGCACTATGGCTACACCTTC. It codes for CVAGQGRHYGYTF. J is TRBJ1-2 and V is TRBV27; 8 nucleotides align to TRBD1. Germline V gene lookup returns CDR1 MNHEY and CDR2 SMNVEV (reference sequence). The CDR3 totals 13 residues.

This clone was counted only a few times. The chain links TRBV3-1 (or the pseudogene TRBV3-2) to TRBJ2-7; D may be TRBD1 (5 bases). This CDR3 region has 15 residues. Between the trimmed V and J ends, which lost 4 bases and 5 bases, there was a span of 18 bases. CDR1 is LGHDT, CDR2 YNNKEL, per germline (reference sequence). CDR3 amino acids: CASSLMNRIVHEQYF. CDR3 in DNA: TGTGCCAGCAGCCTGATGAACAGGATTGTCCACGAGCAGTACTTC.

This clone was counted once. The chain is built from TRBV12-3 or TRBV12-4 and TRBJ1-1; tentatively, D is TRBD1 (6 bases). Deletions cut 9 bases from V and 6 bases from J, with 17 bases between. This CDR3 contains 13 residues. The CDR3 reads CASRDTYTSEAFF. For the CDR3, the DNA is TGTGCCAGTCGGGACACATACACTTCTGAAGCTTTCTTT.

The chain recombines TRBV7-8 with TRBJ1-2; 10 bases map to TRBD1. There are 17 residues in the CDR3. Germline trimming cut 6 bases from V and 0 bases from J; bases unmatched to any gene: 10. From germline, CDR1 is SGHVS and CDR2 FQNEAQ. CDR3 protein: CASSTGTGAISNYGYTF. DNA of the CDR3: TGTGCCAGCAGTACCGGGACAGGGGCCATCTCTAACTATGGCTACACCTTC. Filled out from reference TRBV7-8 and TRBJ1-2, the complete variable domain reads GAGVSQSPRYKVAKRGQDVALRCDPISGHVSLFWYQQALGQGPEFLTYFQNEAQLDKSGLPSDRFFAERPEGSVSTLKIQRTQQEDSAVYLCASSTGTGAISNYGYTFGSGTRLTVV.

This clone has just a few counts. The chain has TRBV11-2 and TRBJ1-2, with D possibly matching TRBD1 (6 bases). V was cut by 5 bases and J by 4 bases, with 17 bases left in between. This CDR3 comprises 15 residues. The germline gives CDR1 SGHAT, CDR2 FQNNGV. Written as DNA, the CDR3 is TGTGCCAGCAGCGCGGGGGCAGGGCCTGTCTATGGCTACACCTTC. It codes for CASSAGAGPVYGYTF.

The chain carries TRBV28 and TRBJ1-4; D perhaps matches TRBD1 (5 bases). Per germline, CDR1 MDHEN and CDR2 SYDVKM. V was trimmed by 8 bases and J by 0 bases, leaving 7 bases between them. CDR3 size: 13 residues. CDR3 nucleotide sequence: TGTGCCAGCTCAGGGCCAACTAATGAAAAACTGTTTTTT. This encodes CASSGPTNEKLFF.

DNA of the CDR3: TGCGCCAGCTCCGGACAGGGAGGCACAGATACGCAGTATTTT. Translated: CASSGQGGTDTQYF. This chain links TRBV5-1 with TRBJ2-3; 8 bases agree with TRBD1. CDR3 length: 14 amino acids. Trimming cost V 7 bases and J 1 base; bases outside gene matches: 5. Germline CDR1 and CDR2: SGHRS and YFSETQ.